Only a few counts were recorded for the clone carrying this T cell receptor (beta chain). Its specificity is unknown. Peripheral blood samples of roughly 9.8 milliliters were drawn from each donor. Isolation recovered at least 6 million PBMCs from every sample. It was with a sample-barcoded 5' primer and a J-beta primer mix that a second PCR of about 7 to 12 cycles was run. TCRdb ran MiXCR on the 5' RACE reads and lists one entry per CDR3 protein. The top ten clones hold 7% to 9% of a sample with about 1,400,000 distinct CDR3 sequences, around 42% of them seen once. After removal of 2 bases from V and 5 bases from J, the junction contained 11 bases not matched to a gene. Germline V gene sequence: CDR1 SGHTA, CDR2 FQGNSA. The CDR3 is 16 amino acids. The sample originates from a study of blood T cells in healthy people across ages. Study in general: About one barcoded beta molecule was captured per two T cells (by template switching). Study-level points and caveats: Changes seen in expanded clonotypes were possibly confounded by donor CMV status left unknown.

This chain joins TRBV7-2 and TRBJ2-5; the match to TRBD1 covers 7 bases. Material for sequencing was blood. The receptor comes from a woman aged 18-30 years in good health. The CDR3 is CASSLKRGRVTETQYF. In DNA, the CDR3 is TGTGCCAGCAGCTTAAAAAGGGGGCGCGTAACGGAGACCCAGTACTTC.